Below, 14 T cell receptor beta chains from the same sample are listed, as sequenced in a study of CXCR3-negative and CXCR3-positive naive CD8 T cells. Regarding the study as a whole: Comparison of naive cells showed more hydrophobic TRB CDR3s in CXCR3-positive than in CXCR3-negative naive cells.

Their antigens remain unidentified. The TRB cDNA libraries were prepared by 5' RACE with UMI labels. TCRdb re-called the 5' RACE reads; one entry per CDR3 protein, DNA not given. Recorded for this sample: about 120,000 distinct CDR3 sequences. Sequencing was done on a sample of naive CXCR3+ CD8+ T cells from blood. Regarding subset: CD45RO-CCR7+CD27+CD95- naive CD8+ T cells expressing CXCR3 (TNR3+). These receptors were taken from a human donor in good health. Some clones in this sample may be carry-over from other donors' samples.

The chain carries TRBV5-1 and TRBJ2-7; the D call of TRBD1 rests on TCRdb alone, since no DNA is present to check it. The germline V gene has CDR1 SGHRS and CDR2 YFSETQ. The CDR3 length is 14 residues. CDR3 region: CASSPDREFYEQYF.

This sequence joins TRBV5-4 and TRBJ2-1; TCRdb indicates TRBD1, and absent DNA this call remains unverified. This CDR3 spans 19 amino acids. Germline V gene lookup returns CDR1 SGHNT and CDR2 YYREEE (reference sequence). The CDR3 spells CASSFLFSRVSSSYNEQFF.

The chain uses TRBV7-9 and TRBJ1-1; TCRdb proposes TRBD1, but this gene call is untestable without DNA. This CDR3 spans 13 amino acids. The V gene's germline CDR1 is SEHNR and CDR2 FQNEAQ (reference sequence). CDR3 protein: CASSTTGGTEAFF.

The chain is built from TRBV27 and TRBJ2-7; TCRdb selects TRBD1, and the lack of DNA leaves this call unchecked. Germline values: CDR1 MNHEY, CDR2 SMNVEV (reference sequence). This CDR3 region has 13 residues. CDR3 amino acids: CASSSGRDYEQYF.

J is TRBJ2-1 and V is TRBV7-9; TCRdb's assignment of TRBD2 cannot be checked, as there is no DNA. The CDR3 has 16 amino acids. Germline V CDR1 and CDR2: SEHNR, FQNEAQ (reference sequence). CDR3: CASSLVTSGPYNEQFF.

The chain uses TRBV6-5 and TRBJ2-3. Germline assignment: CDR1 MNHEY and CDR2 SVGAGI. This CDR3 has 16 residues. The CDR3 protein is CASRLLGLAGTDTQYF.

The chain combines TRBV4-1 with TRBJ2-7; TCRdb reports TRBD1, a call that lacks DNA to check it against. This CDR3 region has 16 residues. In germline, CDR1 is MGHRA, CDR2 YSYEKL. Here the CDR3 reads CASSPLLTGGLYEQYF.

CDR3 sequence reads: CATSRGTSFVEAGELFF. The chain links TRBV15 to TRBJ2-2; the D gene TCRdb calls, TRBD2, cannot be checked with no DNA. The germline gives CDR1 LNHNV, CDR2 YYDKDF (reference sequence). The CDR3 has 17 residues.

V usage is TRBV25-1 and J usage is TRBJ2-7. This CDR3 region has 15 residues. CDR1 MGHDK and CDR2 SYGVNS come from the germline V gene. The CDR3 sequence is CASTSRRGSAYEQYF.

The chain is built from TRBV28 and TRBJ2-5. Germline assignment: CDR1 MDHEN and CDR2 SYDVKM. The CDR3 runs 13 residues. CDR3 loop: CASRTALEETQYF. The entire variable domain, with the rest obtained from reference TRBV28 and TRBJ2-5, is as follows: DVKVTQSSRYLVKRTGEKVFLECVQDMDHENMFWYRQDPGLGLRLIYFSYDVKMKEKGDIPEGYSVSREKKERFSLILESASTNQTSMYLCASRTALEETQYFGPGTRLLVL.

The rearrangement links TRBV11-2 to TRBJ2-3; lacking DNA, the TRBD2 call made by TCRdb goes unchecked. The CDR3 spans 18 residues. Germline CDR1 SGHAT, CDR2 FQNNGV. CDR3 residues: CASSPGWGLAATTDTQYF.

The chain uses TRBV9 and TRBJ2-5. Germline V gene data show CDR1 as SGDLS and CDR2 as YYNGEE. The CDR3 is 14 amino acids. The CDR3 loop reads CASSATPSQETQYF. Drawing the rest from reference TRBV9 and TRBJ2-5, the complete variable domain is DSGVTQTPKHLITATGQRVTLRCSPRSGDLSVYWYQQSLDQGLQFLIQYYNGEERAKGNILERFSAQQFPDLHSELNLSSLELGDSALYFCASSATPSQETQYFGPGTRLLVL.

The genes are TRBV28 and TRBJ2-1; TCRdb's D gene call, TRBD2, goes unchecked for lack of DNA. Per the germline V gene, CDR1 is MDHEN and CDR2 is SYDVKM. The CDR3 runs 15 residues. The CDR3 loop reads CASRWEGGVSNEQFF.

This chain joins TRBV12-3 or TRBV12-4 and TRBJ2-2; TCRdb's assignment of TRBD1 cannot be checked, as there is no DNA. The CDR3 contains 17 residues. CDR3: CASSLIGSGGDAGELFF.